A few counts support the clone carrying this T cell receptor beta chain. What it binds is not known. The sort gate was single viable CD3+CD4+CD8-CD45RO+ cells for memory CD4+ T cells. CMV serostatus came from serum IgG against pp150, pp28, p38, p52. Total CD4+ T cells were enriched by CD4 positive selection. This sample was included in a study of memory CD4+ T cells and cytomegalovirus serostatus. Study observations and caveats: Suggested: most of the CMV-linked TCR signature lies in CD4+ memory cells. CD4+ memory repertoires contained about two fifths of the 164 reported CMV TCRbeta sequences.

Libraries were prepared by immunoSEQ multiplex PCR; TCRdb keeps only in-frame clonotypes and omits some of them. The sample shows about 53,000 clones, roughly three quarters of them seen only once. The CDR3 length is 14 residues. Germline V gene sequence: CDR1 SGHDN, CDR2 FVKESK. V was pared by 1 base and J by 4 bases, with 10 bases between. V and J are TRBV14 and TRBJ2-5; D not resolved. The sequenced sample was memory CD4+ T cells from blood. The sequence was collected from an adult in good health and CMV-seronegative. The CDR3 loop is CASSQGARSETQYF. The CDR3 nucleotides read TGTGCCAGCAGCCAAGGTGCCAGATCAGAGACCCAGTACTTC.